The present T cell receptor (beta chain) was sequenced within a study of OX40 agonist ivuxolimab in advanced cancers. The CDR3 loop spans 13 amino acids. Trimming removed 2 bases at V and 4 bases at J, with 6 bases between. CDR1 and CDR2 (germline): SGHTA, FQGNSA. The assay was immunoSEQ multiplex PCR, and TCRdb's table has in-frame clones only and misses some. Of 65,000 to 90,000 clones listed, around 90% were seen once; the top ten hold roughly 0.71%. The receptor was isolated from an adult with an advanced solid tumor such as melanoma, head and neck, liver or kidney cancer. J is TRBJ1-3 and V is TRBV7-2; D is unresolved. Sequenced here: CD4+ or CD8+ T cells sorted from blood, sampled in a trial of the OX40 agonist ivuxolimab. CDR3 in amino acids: CASSLKQGNTIYF. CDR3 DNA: TGTGCCAGCAGCTTAAAGCAGGGAAACACCATATATTTT.